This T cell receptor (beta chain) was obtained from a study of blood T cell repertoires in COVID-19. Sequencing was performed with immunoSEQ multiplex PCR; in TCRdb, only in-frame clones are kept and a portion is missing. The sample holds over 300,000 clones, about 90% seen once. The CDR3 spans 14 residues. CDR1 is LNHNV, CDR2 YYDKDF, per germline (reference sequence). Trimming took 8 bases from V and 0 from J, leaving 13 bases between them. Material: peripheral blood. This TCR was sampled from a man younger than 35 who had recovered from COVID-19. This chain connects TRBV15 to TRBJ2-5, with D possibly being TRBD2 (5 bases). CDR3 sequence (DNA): TGTGCCACCCAAGCGGCCCCGTACCAAGAGACCCAGTACTTC. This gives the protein CATQAAPYQETQYF.